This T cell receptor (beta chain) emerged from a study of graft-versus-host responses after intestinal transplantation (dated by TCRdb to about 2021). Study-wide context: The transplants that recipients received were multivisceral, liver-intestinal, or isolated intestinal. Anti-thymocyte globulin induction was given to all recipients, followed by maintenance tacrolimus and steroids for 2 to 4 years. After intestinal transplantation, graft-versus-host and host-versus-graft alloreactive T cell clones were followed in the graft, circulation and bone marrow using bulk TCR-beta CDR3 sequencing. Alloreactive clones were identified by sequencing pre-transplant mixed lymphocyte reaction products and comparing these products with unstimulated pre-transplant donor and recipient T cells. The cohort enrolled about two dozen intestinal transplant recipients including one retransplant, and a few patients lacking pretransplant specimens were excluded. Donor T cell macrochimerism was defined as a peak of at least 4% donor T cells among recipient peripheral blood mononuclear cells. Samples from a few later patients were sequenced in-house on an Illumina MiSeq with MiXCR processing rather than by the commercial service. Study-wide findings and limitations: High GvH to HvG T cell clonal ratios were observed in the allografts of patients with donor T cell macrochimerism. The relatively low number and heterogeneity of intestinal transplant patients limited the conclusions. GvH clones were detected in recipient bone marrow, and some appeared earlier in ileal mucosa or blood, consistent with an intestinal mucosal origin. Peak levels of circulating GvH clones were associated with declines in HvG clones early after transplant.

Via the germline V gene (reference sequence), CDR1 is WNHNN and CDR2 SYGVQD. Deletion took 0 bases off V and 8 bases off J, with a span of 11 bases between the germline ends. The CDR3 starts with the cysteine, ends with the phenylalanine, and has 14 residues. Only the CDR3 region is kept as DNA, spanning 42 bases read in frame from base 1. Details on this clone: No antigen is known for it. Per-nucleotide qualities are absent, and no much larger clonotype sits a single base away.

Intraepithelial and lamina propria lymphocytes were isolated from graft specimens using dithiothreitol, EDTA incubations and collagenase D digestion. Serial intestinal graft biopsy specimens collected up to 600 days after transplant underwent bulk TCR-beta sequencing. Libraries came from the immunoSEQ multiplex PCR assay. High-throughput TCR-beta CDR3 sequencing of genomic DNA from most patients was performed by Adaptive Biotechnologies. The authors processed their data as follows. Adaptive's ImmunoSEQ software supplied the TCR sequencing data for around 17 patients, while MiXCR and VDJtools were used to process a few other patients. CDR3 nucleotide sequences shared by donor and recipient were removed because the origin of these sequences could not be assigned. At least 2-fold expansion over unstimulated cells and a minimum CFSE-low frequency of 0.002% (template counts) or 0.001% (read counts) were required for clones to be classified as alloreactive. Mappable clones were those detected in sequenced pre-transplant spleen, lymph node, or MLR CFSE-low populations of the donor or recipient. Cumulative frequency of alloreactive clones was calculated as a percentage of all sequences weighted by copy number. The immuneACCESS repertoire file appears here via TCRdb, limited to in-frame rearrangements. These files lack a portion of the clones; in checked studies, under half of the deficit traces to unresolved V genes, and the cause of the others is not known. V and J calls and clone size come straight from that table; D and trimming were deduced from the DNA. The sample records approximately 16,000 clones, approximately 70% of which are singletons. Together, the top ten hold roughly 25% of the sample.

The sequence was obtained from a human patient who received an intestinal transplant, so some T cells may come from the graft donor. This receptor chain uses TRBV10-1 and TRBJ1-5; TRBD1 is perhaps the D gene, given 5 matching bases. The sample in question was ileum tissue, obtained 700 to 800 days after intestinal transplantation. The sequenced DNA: TGCGCCAGCAGTGAGTCGGCAGGGTACGAGCCCCAGCATTTT. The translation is CASSESAGYEPQHF.